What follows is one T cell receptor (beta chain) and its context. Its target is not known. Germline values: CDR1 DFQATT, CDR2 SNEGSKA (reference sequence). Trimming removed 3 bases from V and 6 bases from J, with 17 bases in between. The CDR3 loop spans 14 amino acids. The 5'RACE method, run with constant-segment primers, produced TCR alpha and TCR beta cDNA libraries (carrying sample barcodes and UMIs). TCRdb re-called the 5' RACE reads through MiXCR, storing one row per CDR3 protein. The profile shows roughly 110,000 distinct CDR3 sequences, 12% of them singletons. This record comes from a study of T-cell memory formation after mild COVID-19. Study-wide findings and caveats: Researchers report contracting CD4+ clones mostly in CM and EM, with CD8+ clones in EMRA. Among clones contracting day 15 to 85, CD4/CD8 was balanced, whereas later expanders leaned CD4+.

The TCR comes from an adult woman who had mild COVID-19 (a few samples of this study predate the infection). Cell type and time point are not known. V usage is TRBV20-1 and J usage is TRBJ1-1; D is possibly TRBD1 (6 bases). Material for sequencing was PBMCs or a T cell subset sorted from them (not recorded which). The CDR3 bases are TGCAGTGCTAGTACAGGGTTCCAGGACCCTGAAGCTTTCTTT. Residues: CSASTGFQDPEAFF.